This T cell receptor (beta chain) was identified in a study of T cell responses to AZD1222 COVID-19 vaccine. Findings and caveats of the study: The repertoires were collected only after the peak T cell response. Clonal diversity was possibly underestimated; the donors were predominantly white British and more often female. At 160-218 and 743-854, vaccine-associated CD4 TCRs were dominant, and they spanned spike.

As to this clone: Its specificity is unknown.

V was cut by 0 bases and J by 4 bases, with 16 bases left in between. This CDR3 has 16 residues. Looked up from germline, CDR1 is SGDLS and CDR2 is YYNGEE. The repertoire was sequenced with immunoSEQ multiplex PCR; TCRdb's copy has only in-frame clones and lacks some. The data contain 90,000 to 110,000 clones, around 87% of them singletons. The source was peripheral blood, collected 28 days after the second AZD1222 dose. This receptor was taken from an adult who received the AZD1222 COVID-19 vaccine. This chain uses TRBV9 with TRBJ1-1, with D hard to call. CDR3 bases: TGTGCCAGCAGCGTAGCGGCAGGTCTGTCGGGCACTGAAGCTTTCTTT. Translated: CASSVAAGLSGTEAFF.